The TCR beta chain described here comes from a study of response to subunit inactivated influenza vaccine. TCRdb recomputed calls from the RT-PCR reads with MiXCR, one row per CDR3 protein. The table lists around 250,000 distinct CDR3 sequences, approximately 12% of them singletons. Notes on the study in general: The authors put forward the suggestion that each seasonal influenza vaccination may bring in only a limited number of new T cells.

V was pared by 4 bases and J by 1 base, with 14 bases between. This CDR3 has 16 amino acids. Per the germline V gene, CDR1 is MNHEY and CDR2 is SVGEGT. Concerning this clonotype itself: The antigen is not known.

This sequence joins TRBV6-2 or TRBV6-3 and TRBJ2-1, with D hard to call. This sample comprised non-naive T cells sorted from PBMCs, obtained roughly 2 weeks before vaccination. The TCR originated in a man aged 45-60 years who received an inactivated influenza vaccine. CDR3 residues: CASSFVRSLSYNEQFF. CDR3 nucleotide sequence: TGTGCCAGCAGTTTTGTGCGGTCCTTATCCTACAATGAGCAGTTCTTC.